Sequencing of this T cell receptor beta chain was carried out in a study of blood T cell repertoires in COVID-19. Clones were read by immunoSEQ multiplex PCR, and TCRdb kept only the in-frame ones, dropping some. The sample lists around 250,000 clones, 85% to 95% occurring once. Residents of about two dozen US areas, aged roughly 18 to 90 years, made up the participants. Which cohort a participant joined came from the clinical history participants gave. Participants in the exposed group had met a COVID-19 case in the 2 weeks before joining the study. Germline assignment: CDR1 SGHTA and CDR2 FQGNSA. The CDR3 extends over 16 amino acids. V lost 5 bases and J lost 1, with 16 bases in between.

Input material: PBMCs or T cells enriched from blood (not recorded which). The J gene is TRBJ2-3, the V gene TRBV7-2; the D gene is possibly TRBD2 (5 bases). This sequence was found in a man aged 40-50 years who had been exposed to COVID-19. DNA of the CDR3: TGTGCCAGCAGCCCCGTGATCGACGGGGGCACAGATACGCAGTATTTT. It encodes CASSPVIDGGTDTQYF.